This TCR beta chain was sequenced during a study of tumor-infiltrating lymphocytes in primary liver carcinoma. Study-level information: Male and female patients aged 30 to 69 years made up the cohort. All lesions had stage T1-T3 N0M0 and roughly 4.2 to 10 cm widths.

As for this clonotype: A read error is possible here, since a much larger clone lies one base away.

The authors took blood RNA from unsorted whole blood and also extracted germline DNA. These patients lived with chronic HBV infection and had never been treated. Preoperatively, peripheral blood was drawn, approximately 4.2 milliliters in total. The CDR3 covers 12 residues. Trimming removed 3 bases from V and 7 bases from J, with 9 bases in between. A constant-region primer served to make TCR beta cDNA from about 500 ng total RNA. Libraries of TCR beta came from three nested multiplex PCR rounds with slightly modified ARM-PCR. Both of the initial two PCR rounds ran for approximately 11 cycles and employed TRBV1-TRBV30 forward primers alongside a C-beta reverse primer. TCRdb recomputed calls from the multiplex PCR reads with MiXCR, one row per CDR3 protein. The sample has under 200,000 distinct CDR3 sequences, around 60% seen once; the top ten hold 5.5% to 9%.

This TCR was sampled from a woman aged 60 to 75 with primary liver carcinoma and hepatitis B virus infection. The sequenced sample was peripheral blood. The V call is TRBV12-3 or TRBV12-4, the J call TRBJ2-5; the D gene is possibly TRBD1 (5 bases). Here the CDR3 reads CASSFYRGTQYF. The CDR3 DNA is TGTGCCAGCAGTTTTTATAGGGGGACCCAGTACTTC.